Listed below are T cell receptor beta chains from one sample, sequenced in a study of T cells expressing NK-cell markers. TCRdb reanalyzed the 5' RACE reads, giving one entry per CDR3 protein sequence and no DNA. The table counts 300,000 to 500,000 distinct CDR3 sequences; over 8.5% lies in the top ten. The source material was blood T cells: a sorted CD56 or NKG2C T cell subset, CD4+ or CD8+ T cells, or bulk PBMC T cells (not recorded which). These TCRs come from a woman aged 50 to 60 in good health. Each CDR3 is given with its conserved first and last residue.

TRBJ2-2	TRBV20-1	CSANSRVNTGELFF
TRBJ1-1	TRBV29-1	CSGVRRLNTEAFF
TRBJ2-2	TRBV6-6	CATTGVGTGELFF
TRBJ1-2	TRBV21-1	CASSRHRRTNYGYTF
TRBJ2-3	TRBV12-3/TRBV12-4	CASSTSGTTDTQYF
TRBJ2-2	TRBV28	CASSSSGRRELFF
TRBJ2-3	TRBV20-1	CSATGLAGGPRMGDTQYF
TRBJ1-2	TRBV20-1	CSARLGQGAGYTF
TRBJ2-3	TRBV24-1	CATSDRRLGETDTQYF
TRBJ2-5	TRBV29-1	CSVFRPGEGDQETQYF
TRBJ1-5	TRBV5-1	CASSWFRDRSTQPQHF
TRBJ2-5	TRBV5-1	CASSLSGRSGETQYF
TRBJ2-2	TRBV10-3	CAISQGESTNTGELFF
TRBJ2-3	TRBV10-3	CAITGGNTDTQYF
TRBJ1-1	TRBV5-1	CASSQQGMNTEAFF
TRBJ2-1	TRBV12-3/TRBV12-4	CASSLGTSGKAFF